The 22 T cell receptor beta chains in this list originate from one sample, sequenced in a study of OX40 agonist ivuxolimab in advanced cancers. Measured with immunoSEQ multiplex PCR; TCRdb has only the in-frame clones, and not every one. The sample has about 90,000 clones; roughly nine tenths are singletons. Here the sequenced sample was CD4+ or CD8+ T cells sorted from blood, taken in a trial of the OX40 agonist ivuxolimab. These receptors originate from an adult with an advanced solid tumor such as melanoma, head and neck, liver or kidney cancer.

The chain carries TRBV6-6 and TRBJ2-5; TRBD1 aligns across 10 bases. From germline, CDR1 is MNHNY and CDR2 SVGAGI (reference sequence). V lost 2 bases and J lost 2; bases outside the gene matches: 2. The CDR3 totals 15 residues. The CDR3 reads CASSYRGQGQETQYF. CDR3 DNA: TGTGCCAGCAGTTACAGGGGACAGGGGCAAGAGACCCAGTACTTC.

This chain joins TRBV28 and TRBJ2-7; 7 bases fit TRBD2. The CDR3 spans 14 residues. CDR1 and CDR2 from the germline V gene are MDHEN and SYDVKM. Unmatched junction bases numbered 15, after V lost 8 bases and J lost 8 bases. The CDR3 DNA reads TGTGCCAGCTATCCGGCTTCTCCCGGGACTAAGCAGTACTTC. Residues: CASYPASPGTKQYF.

The V and J genes are TRBV6-4 and TRBJ2-1; perhaps D is TRBD1 or TRBD2 (5 bases each). In germline, CDR1 is MRHNA, CDR2 SNTAGT. The CDR3 contains 14 residues. V was cut by 3 bases and J by 9 bases, with 15 bases left in between. CDR3 DNA: TGTGCCAGCAGTGATTCGCGGTGGGGGACTGAGCAGTTCTTC. Translation: CASSDSRWGTEQFF.

This clone was seen more than once but under ten times. The rearrangement links TRBV4-2 to TRBJ2-3; 10 positions match TRBD2. This CDR3 spans 15 amino acids. Trimming cost V 5 bases and J 3 bases; bases outside gene matches: 5. Germline V gene lookup returns CDR1 LGHNA and CDR2 YNFKEQ. The CDR3 loop is CASSNLAGETDTQYF. The CDR3 nucleotides read TGTGCCAGCAGCAATCTAGCGGGAGAGACAGATACGCAGTATTTT.

This clone was picked up one time. This chain connects TRBV27 to TRBJ2-7, with 7 nucleotides matching TRBD2. Germline-derived CDR1 and CDR2 are MNHEY and SMNVEV (reference sequence). With V trimmed by 5 bases and J by 3 bases, 7 bases remained unmatched. The CDR3 loop spans 14 amino acids. CDR3 in DNA: TGTGCCAGCAGTCCCGGGACTACCGGCTACGAGCAGTACTTC. Protein: CASSPGTTGYEQYF.

The J gene is TRBJ2-1, the V gene TRBV11-3; 7 nucleotides match TRBD2. Losses at the gene ends were 4 bases for V and 0 bases for J; bases not matched to a gene: 12. The CDR3 covers 18 residues. CDR1 is SGHNT and CDR2 is YENEEA in the germline V gene. The CDR3 spells CASSSLPGSGYSYNEQFF. DNA of the CDR3: TGTGCCAGCAGCTCCCTCCCTGGTAGCGGGTACTCCTACAATGAGCAGTTCTTC. Variable domain in full (rest from reference TRBV11-3 and TRBJ2-1): EAGVVQSPRYKIIEKKQPVAFWCNPISGHNTLYWYLQNLGQGPELLIRYENEEAVDDSQLPKDRFSAERLKGVDSTLKIQPAELGDSAVYLCASSSLPGSGYSYNEQFFGPGTRLTVL.

This chain connects TRBV19 to TRBJ2-7; TRBD2 is a possible D gene (5 bases). This CDR3 spans 13 amino acids. With 6 bases removed from V and 3 bases from J, the gap between germline ends came to 12 bases. Germline V gene lookup returns CDR1 LNHDA and CDR2 SQIVND (reference sequence). CDR3 DNA: TGTGCCAGTAGCCCTAGCTCGGGCTACGAGCAGTACTTC. Translated, it gives CASSPSSGYEQYF.

This clone was recorded once. This chain connects TRBV4-1 to TRBJ1-1; TRBD1 is a possible D gene (5 bases). The CDR3 spans 14 residues. The germline V and J ends were trimmed by 4 bases and 2 bases, with 11 bases remaining between them. Germline CDR1 reads MGHRA; CDR2 reads YSYEKL. The CDR3 DNA reads TGCGCCAGCAGCCTAGCCGGGACCAACACTGAAGCTTTCTTT. Residues: CASSLAGTNTEAFF.

This clone was observed a single time. The chain joins TRBV9 to TRBJ1-4; TRBD1 is a possible D gene (5 bases). The length of the CDR3 is 14 residues. V lost 2 bases to trimming and J lost 0 bases, with 5 bases between them. Germline CDR1 SGDLS, CDR2 YYNGEE. The CDR3 loop reads CASSVTATNEKLFF. In DNA form, the CDR3 reads TGTGCCAGCAGCGTGACAGCAACTAATGAAAAACTGTTTTTT.

The chain couples TRBV7-6 to TRBJ1-5; unclear D gene. The germline V gene has CDR1 SGHVS and CDR2 FNYEAQ. V dropped 5 bases and J dropped 4 bases, with 9 bases sitting between them. The CDR3 spans 13 residues. CDR3 sequence reads: CASSPNRNQPQHF. CDR3 nucleotides: TGTGCCAGCAGCCCCAATCGGAATCAGCCCCAGCATTTT.

The CDR3 is CASSRDGNTEAFF. In nucleotides, the CDR3 is TGCGCCAGCAGCCGAGACGGGAACACTGAAGCTTTCTTT. This chain uses TRBV5-1 with TRBJ1-1, with D uncertain. Per germline, CDR1 SGHRS and CDR2 YFSETQ. This CDR3 has 13 residues. Trimming stripped 4 bases from V and 1 base from J, with 8 bases between. The full variable domain, its missing parts supplied by reference TRBV5-1 and TRBJ1-1, is KAGVTQTPRYLIKTRGQQVTLSCSPISGHRSVSWYQQTPGQGLQFLFEYFSETQRNKGNFPGRFSGRQFSNSRSEMNVSTLELGDSALYLCASSRDGNTEAFFGQGTRLTVV.

The chain uses TRBV18 and TRBJ1-5; a possible D gene is TRBD1 (6 bases). The germline V gene encodes CDR1 KGHSH and CDR2 LQKENI. Trimming removed 0 bases at V and 3 bases at J, with 12 bases between. This CDR3 has 16 amino acids. In DNA, the CDR3 is TGTGCCAGCTCACCACCCGCACAGGGCCTCAATCAGCCCCAGCATTTT. Protein: CASSPPAQGLNQPQHF. The complete variable domain, with remaining parts taken from reference TRBV18 and TRBJ1-5, reads NAGVMQNPRHLVRRRGQEARLRCSPMKGHSHVYWYRQLPEEGLKFMVYLQKENIIDESGMPKERFSAEFPKEGPSILRIQQVVRGDSAAYFCASSPPAQGLNQPQHFGDGTRLSIL.

This chain uses TRBV21-1 with TRBJ1-1; the table's D gene call, TRBD1, was not cross checked with the DNA. TRBV21-1 is flagged as a pseudogene. There are 14 residues in the CDR3. The CDR3 DNA reads as TGTGCCAGCACTACCGGGACAGGTCCCACTGAAGCTTTCTTT. This codes for CASTTGTGPTEAFF.

This rearrangement joins TRBV4-2 to TRBJ1-1; D is uncertain. The CDR3 has 16 residues. The germline V gene encodes CDR1 LGHNA and CDR2 YNFKEQ. Trimming cost V 3 bases and J 3 bases, with 17 bases left between them. The CDR3 DNA is TGTGCCAGCAGCCAGGCGGAAAACGACTGGGACACTGAAGCTTTCTTT. Its protein is CASSQAENDWDTEAFF.

The chain combines TRBV27 with TRBJ2-1; 8 bases align to TRBD1. J lost 7 bases, V lost 10 bases, and 6 bases had no gene match. The CDR3 loop spans 12 amino acids. From germline, CDR1 is MNHEY and CDR2 SMNVEV (reference sequence). Written as DNA, the CDR3 is TGTGCCACCGGACAGGGCTTTAATGAGCAGTTCTTC. Translated: CATGQGFNEQFF.

This clone was picked up one time. In nucleotides, the CDR3 is TGCGCCAGCAGCCAAGAGAAGGGGCGGGGAAATCAGCCCCAGCATTTT. Translation: CASSQEKGRGNQPQHF. The rearrangement uses TRBV4-1 and TRBJ1-5; D is possibly TRBD1 (5 bases). Germline CDR1 MGHRA, CDR2 YSYEKL. V shed 0 bases and J shed 4 bases, with 13 bases lying between them. The CDR3 has 16 residues.

Concerning this clone itself: At the DNA level, this CDR3 is encoded by other sequences in the same sample as well. The CDR3 loop is CASSPGQGNTEAFF. DNA of the CDR3: TGTGCCAGCAGCCCGGGACAGGGGAACACTGAAGCTTTCTTT. The chain is built from TRBV7-3 and TRBJ1-1, with 9 nucleotides matching TRBD1. Germline trimming cut 5 bases from V and 1 base from J; bases unmatched to any gene: 2. Germline V gene data show CDR1 as SGHTA and CDR2 as FQGTGA. The CDR3 covers 14 residues.

The chain uses TRBV5-5 and TRBJ2-2; 10 nucleotides match TRBD1. V was clipped by 4 bases and J by 2 bases; unmatched bases: 5. Per germline, CDR1 SGHKS and CDR2 YYEKEE (reference sequence). CDR3 length: 16 amino acids. CDR3 coding DNA: TGTGCCAGCAGCCCGGACAGGGGGGGTAACACCGGGGAGCTGTTTTTT. Protein sequence: CASSPDRGGNTGELFF.

This clone appeared a single time. The chain is built from TRBV5-1 and TRBJ1-3, with 9 bases identical to TRBD1. The germline CDR1 and CDR2 sequences are SGHRS and YFSETQ. The CDR3 runs 18 residues. The junction had 9 bases not matched to a gene; V was cut back by 2 bases and J by 0 bases. The CDR3 DNA reads as TGCGCCAGCAGCTTAGGGACAGGGCTTCTCGGCTCTGGAAACACCATATATTTT. It translates to CASSLGTGLLGSGNTIYF.

The rearrangement joins TRBV27 to TRBJ2-1, with D unclear. The germline V gene encodes CDR1 MNHEY and CDR2 SMNVEV (reference sequence). The CDR3 runs to 15 residues. V dropped 5 bases and J dropped 0 bases, with 11 bases sitting between them. In nucleotides, the CDR3 is TGTGCCAGCAGTATCAGGAGTAGCTCCTACAATGAGCAGTTCTTC. This codes for CASSIRSSSYNEQFF.

This clone was seen only once. This chain connects TRBV9 to TRBJ2-5; 12 bases fit TRBD1. V shed 4 bases, J shed 2 bases, and the junction held 6 bases outside the gene matches. The CDR3 is 16 residues long. The V gene's germline CDR1 is SGDLS and CDR2 YYNGEE. In DNA, the CDR3 is TGTGCCAGCAGCATAGGGACAGGGGGCGGGCAAGAGACCCAGTACTTC. Its translation: CASSIGTGGGQETQYF.

J is TRBJ2-5 and V is TRBV5-1; D is possibly TRBD2 (5 bases). The CDR3 is 15 amino acids. Trimming pared 0 bases from V and 3 bases from J, leaving 12 bases between. Germline V gene data show CDR1 as SGHRS and CDR2 as YFSETQ. The CDR3 nucleotides read TGCGCCAGCAGCTTGGGGTATGACGGGGAAGAGACCCAGTACTTC. The encoded protein is CASSLGYDGEETQYF.